Here is one TCR beta chain with its context. Its antigen is unknown. This record comes from a study of shared clonotypes between healthy human individuals. Each of the donors was a healthy adult who was HIV-negative and had not had a recent acute infection or vaccination. The run depth of the assay was deep. Libraries were prepared by immunoSEQ multiplex PCR; TCRdb keeps only in-frame clonotypes and omits some of them. The table lists almost 750,000 clones, over 55% of them singletons. CDR1 and CDR2 (germline): SNHLY, FYNNEI. CDR3 length equals 14 residues. J was trimmed by 4 bases and V by 8 bases; bases with no gene match: 8. General study results and limits: Naive CD4 clonotypes overlapped across a handful of donors at roughly 4.5%. With few donors, the genetic and exposure-history diversity represented was limited.

This sequence joins TRBV2 and TRBJ1-2, with 9 bases identical to TRBD1. The specimen sequenced was memory CD4+ T cells sorted from blood. Specified subset: CD45RA-negative fraction. This TCR came from a woman aged 25 to 39 in good health. Here the CDR3 DNA reads TGTGCCAGCCTACAGGACAGGGGAGGCTATGGCTACACCTTC. Protein sequence: CASLQDRGGYGYTF.